The 30 T cell receptor beta chains below all came from one sample that was sequenced in a study of OX40 agonist ivuxolimab in advanced cancers. Clones were read by immunoSEQ multiplex PCR, and TCRdb kept only the in-frame ones, dropping some. This sample has approximately 64,000 clones, with 88% found just once. The source was CD4+ or CD8+ T cells sorted from blood, collected in a trial of the OX40 agonist ivuxolimab. The receptor set was obtained from an adult with an advanced solid tumor such as melanoma, head and neck, liver or kidney cancer.

Here the CDR3 reads CASSLASGDIQYF. In nucleotides, the CDR3 is TGTGCCAGCAGCCTAGCCTCAGGAGACATTCAGTACTTC. The chain couples TRBV4-2 to TRBJ2-4, with D hard to call. The V and J ends lost 4 bases and 8 bases respectively, with 12 bases between them. Germline CDR1 reads LGHNA; CDR2 reads YNFKEQ. The CDR3 contains 13 residues.

The chain joins TRBV28 to TRBJ1-1; 10 positions match TRBD1. The V segment lost 8 bases and the J segment 0 bases; nucleotides outside the gene matches: 9. The CDR3 loop spans 16 amino acids. In germline, CDR1 is MDHEN, CDR2 SYDVKM. The CDR3 DNA is TGTGCCAGCCTTGACAGGGGGCGAGGGCTGAACACTGAAGCTTTCTTT. Amino acid sequence: CASLDRGRGLNTEAFF.

The V gene is TRBV7-9, the J gene TRBJ2-7; 7 positions agree with TRBD1. This CDR3 is 15 amino acids long. After removal of 4 bases from V and 2 bases from J, the junction contained 8 bases not matched to a gene. CDR1 is SEHNR, CDR2 FQNEAQ, per germline (reference sequence). The CDR3 sequence is CASSWTGTVPYEQYF. DNA for the CDR3: TGTGCCAGCAGCTGGACCGGGACAGTACCCTACGAGCAGTACTTC.

The genes are TRBV19 and TRBJ2-1; no reliable D call. V lost 1 base, J lost 3 bases, and 10 bases lay in between. This CDR3 is built from 15 residues. The V gene's germline CDR1 is LNHDA and CDR2 SQIVND (reference sequence). The CDR3 coding sequence is TGTGCCAGTAGTATAGTGCCAGGTCTCTACAATGAGCAGTTCTTC. Residues: CASSIVPGLYNEQFF.

This chain connects TRBV19 to TRBJ1-5; possibly TRBD1 for D (6 bases). Per the germline V gene, CDR1 is LNHDA and CDR2 is SQIVND (reference sequence). The length of the CDR3 is 14 residues. Trimming shortened V by 1 base and J by 7 bases, and 11 bases separated the two germline ends. CDR3 DNA: TGTGCCAGTAGTATAGGGGGGGCCTTGCAGCCCCAGCATTTT. It specifies CASSIGGALQPQHF.

V and J are TRBV4-1 and TRBJ2-3; 8 positions agree with TRBD2. Trimming at V came to 1 base and at J to 7 bases, leaving 4 bases not matched to a gene. The length of the CDR3 is 14 residues. Germline values: CDR1 MGHRA, CDR2 YSYEKL. This CDR3 reads CASSQVSSGHTQYF. The DNA of the CDR3 is TGCGCCAGCAGCCAAGTCTCTAGCGGGCATACGCAGTATTTT.

This chain links TRBV28 with TRBJ2-2; no firm D call. Trimming left V 3 bases short and J 7 bases short, with 6 bases between. Germline assignment: CDR1 MDHEN and CDR2 SYDVKM. CDR3 length equals 12 residues. DNA for the CDR3: TGTGCCAGCAGTTTTCTGGGCGGGGAGCTGTTTTTT. Amino acid sequence: CASSFLGGELFF.

The V gene is TRBV7-2, the J gene TRBJ2-7; 9 bases match TRBD1. Germline loops: CDR1 SGHTA, CDR2 FQGNSA. The CDR3 totals 15 residues. V lost 4 bases, J lost 2 bases, and 6 bases stayed unmatched. This chain's CDR3 is CASSWTGTGTYEQYF. CDR3 nucleotide sequence: TGTGCCAGCAGCTGGACCGGGACAGGGACCTACGAGCAGTACTTC.

V usage is TRBV5-1 and J usage is TRBJ2-3; D ambiguous. V gave up 4 bases and J gave up 0 bases, with 15 bases separating them. In germline, CDR1 is SGHRS, CDR2 YFSETQ. This CDR3 contains 16 residues. CDR3 in DNA: TGCGCCAGCAGCCCAATATCCAGGCTAAGCACAGATACGCAGTATTTT. This codes for CASSPISRLSTDTQYF.

The CDR3 reads CASSPSYSGNTIYF. CDR3 in DNA: TGTGCCAGCAGTCCTTCCTATTCTGGAAACACCATATATTTT. This rearrangement joins TRBV28 to TRBJ1-3; D uncertain. The CDR3 runs to 14 residues. V lost 5 bases, J lost 1 base, and 9 bases lay in between. The germline V gene has CDR1 MDHEN and CDR2 SYDVKM.

The chain carries TRBV6-5 and TRBJ2-1; a possible D gene is TRBD2 (6 bases). Trimming took off 5 bases at V and 9 bases at J, with 20 bases between the two ends. Germline-derived CDR1 and CDR2 are MNHEY and SVGAGI. This CDR3 is 15 amino acids long. The chain's CDR3 is CASSHPGLHPREQFF. For the CDR3, the DNA is TGTGCCAGCAGTCACCCGGGACTCCACCCTCGTGAGCAGTTCTTC.

The sample holds a few counts of this clone. This sequence joins TRBV5-1 and TRBJ2-7; 8 bases map to TRBD2. Trimming cost V 4 bases and J 7 bases; bases outside gene matches: 4. The germline CDR1 and CDR2 sequences are SGHRS and YFSETQ. This CDR3 spans 12 amino acids. CDR3 sequence reads: CASSGQRGEQYF. CDR3 DNA sequence: TGCGCCAGCAGCGGCCAGCGGGGGGAGCAGTACTTC.

CDR3 sequence reads: CASRTTGLAEANEQFF. In DNA, the CDR3 is TGTGCCAGCAGGACTACGGGACTAGCGGAAGCCAATGAGCAGTTCTTC. The chain joins TRBV28 to TRBJ2-1; 11 nucleotides agree with TRBD2. Germline CDR1 and CDR2: MDHEN and SYDVKM. With V trimmed by 6 bases and J by 6 bases, 10 bases remained unmatched. The CDR3 consists of 16 residues.

The rearrangement links TRBV10-1 to TRBJ2-7; unclear D gene. The germline gives CDR1 WNHNN, CDR2 SYGVQD (reference sequence). The V end was cut by 3 bases, the J end by 1 base, with 7 bases between. The CDR3 extends over 13 amino acids. CDR3 residues: CASSESASYEQYF. In DNA form, the CDR3 reads TGCGCCAGCAGTGAATCAGCGTCCTACGAGCAGTACTTC.

The V call is TRBV5-1, the J call TRBJ2-5; 9 bases map to TRBD1. The germline V gene encodes CDR1 SGHRS and CDR2 YFSETQ. V trimming: 3 bases; J trimming: 7 bases; junction bases outside the gene matches: 10. The CDR3 totals 15 residues. CDR3 residues: CASSYLYDRGGTQYF. CDR3 DNA sequence: TGCGCCAGCAGCTACCTATATGACAGGGGGGGGACCCAGTACTTC.

This chain joins TRBV25-1 and TRBJ2-1, with D perhaps matching TRBD2 (6 bases). Per germline, CDR1 MGHDK and CDR2 SYGVNS. The CDR3 consists of 13 residues. The V end lost 2 bases, the J end lost 5 bases, and 7 bases lay between the germline ends. The CDR3 nucleotides are TGTGCCAGCAGTGAACTAGCGAACAATGAGCAGTTCTTC. Its translation is CASSELANNEQFF.

V gene TRBV5-1 combines with J gene TRBJ1-1; 7 bases align to TRBD1. V lost 6 bases and J lost 6; bases outside the gene matches: 14. The CDR3 totals 15 residues. CDR1 SGHRS and CDR2 YFSETQ come from the germline V gene. The CDR3 loop reads CASIGGQRGHSEAFF. DNA for the CDR3: TGCGCCAGCATAGGGGGCCAACGTGGGCATTCTGAAGCTTTCTTT.

The V and J genes are TRBV9 and TRBJ2-2; D might be TRBD1 (5 bases). Trimming left V 2 bases short and J 5 bases short, with 10 bases between. This CDR3 comprises 14 residues. CDR1 is SGDLS, CDR2 YYNGEE, per germline. The CDR3 DNA is TGTGCCAGCAGCGTCAGTCAGGGAACCGGGGAGCTGTTTTTT. Translated, it gives CASSVSQGTGELFF.

The chain combines TRBV5-1 with TRBJ2-5; TRBD2 aligns across 8 bases. This CDR3 has 14 residues. In germline, CDR1 is SGHRS, CDR2 YFSETQ. Trimming at V came to 7 bases and at J to 1 base, leaving 6 bases not matched to a gene. CDR3 sequence: CASGKGLGQETQYF. DNA for the CDR3: TGCGCCAGCGGGAAGGGACTAGGCCAAGAGACCCAGTACTTC.

This rearrangement joins TRBV27 to TRBJ2-7; D perhaps matches TRBD1 (6 bases). The germline CDR1 and CDR2 sequences are MNHEY and SMNVEV (reference sequence). The length of the CDR3 is 14 residues. The V end was cut by 5 bases, the J end by 6 bases, with 17 bases between. Here the CDR3 reads CASSGQGPVGEQYF. CDR3 coding DNA: TGTGCCAGCAGTGGCCAGGGGCCAGTCGGCGAGCAGTACTTC.

V usage is TRBV4-1 and J usage is TRBJ2-1, with no clear D. Trimming shortened V by 4 bases and J by 10 bases, and 11 bases separated the two germline ends. The CDR3 covers 12 residues. Germline values: CDR1 MGHRA, CDR2 YSYEKL. The DNA for the CDR3 is TGCGCCAGCAGCCCCATGGCAGGAGAGCAGTTCTTC. Residues: CASSPMAGEQFF.

CDR3 protein: CASSLKGTGGEKLFF. The DNA for the CDR3 is TGTGCCAGCAGTTTGAAGGGGACAGGAGGTGAAAAACTGTTTTTT. The chain recombines TRBV28 with TRBJ1-4; TRBD1 matches 8 bases. The trim removed 3 bases at V and 7 bases at J, leaving 7 bases unmatched. The CDR3 contains 15 residues. The germline V gene has CDR1 MDHEN and CDR2 SYDVKM. The variable domain in full, with the rest retrieved from reference TRBV28 and TRBJ1-4, is DVKVTQSSRYLVKRTGEKVFLECVQDMDHENMFWYRQDPGLGLRLIYFSYDVKMKEKGDIPEGYSVSREKKERFSLILESASTNQTSMYLCASSLKGTGGEKLFFGSGTQLSVL.

The genes are TRBV5-1 and TRBJ2-2; 11 bases are a match to TRBD1. V gave up 3 bases and J gave up 5 bases; unmatched junction bases: 6. The CDR3 has 16 amino acids. The germline gives CDR1 SGHRS, CDR2 YFSETQ. CDR3 nucleotide sequence: TGCGCCAGCAGCTGGACCGGGACAGGGGGGACCGGGGAGCTGTTTTTT. This codes for CASSWTGTGGTGELFF.

The CDR3, as DNA: TGTGCCAGCAGCTTGCGACCGAACTTCTGGGAGACCCAGTACTTC. This gives the protein CASSLRPNFWETQYF. This rearrangement joins TRBV11-1 to TRBJ2-5, with D unclear. Germline CDR1 SGHAT, CDR2 FQDESV (reference sequence). Trimming shortened V by 3 bases and J by 5 bases, and 16 bases separated the two germline ends. The CDR3 spans 15 residues.

The rearrangement joins TRBV29-1 to TRBJ2-5; the D gene could be TRBD1 or TRBD2 (5 bases each). Looked up from germline, CDR1 is SQVTM and CDR2 is ANQGSEA. The CDR3 has 12 amino acids. V gave up 5 bases and J gave up 3 bases, with 10 bases separating them. The CDR3 sequence is CSVLGAKETQYF. DNA of the CDR3: TGCAGCGTTCTCGGGGCAAAAGAGACCCAGTACTTC.

V is TRBV18 and J is TRBJ2-3; a possible D gene is TRBD1 (5 bases). Trimming removed 1 base from V and 0 bases from J, with 8 bases in between. Looked up from germline, CDR1 is KGHSH and CDR2 is LQKENI. CDR3 size: 15 residues. The DNA for the CDR3 is TGTGCCAGCTCACCACGGCAGGGTAGCACAGATACGCAGTATTTT. It codes for CASSPRQGSTDTQYF.

This clone was recorded once. CDR3 in amino acids: CASMTSGSTDTQYF. DNA for the CDR3: TGTGCCAGCATGACTAGCGGTAGCACAGATACGCAGTATTTT. The genes are TRBV28 and TRBJ2-3, with TRBD2 matching over 9 bases. In germline, CDR1 is MDHEN, CDR2 SYDVKM. V lost 7 bases to trimming and J lost 0 bases; unmatched junction nucleotides: 2. This CDR3 is built from 14 residues. Full variable domain (missing parts from reference TRBV28 and TRBJ2-3): DVKVTQSSRYLVKRTGEKVFLECVQDMDHENMFWYRQDPGLGLRLIYFSYDVKMKEKGDIPEGYSVSREKKERFSLILESASTNQTSMYLCASMTSGSTDTQYFGPGTRLTVL.

This clone was seen once. The rearrangement links TRBV12-5 to TRBJ2-3; either TRBD1 or TRBD2 may supply D (5 bases each). Germline V CDR1 and CDR2: LGHNT, FRNRAP. The CDR3 sequence is 14 residues long. V lost 6 bases and J 10 bases, leaving 20 bases between the germline ends. CDR3 nucleotides: TGTGCTAGTGGACTGGACGGGGCCATCGGCGCGCAGTATTTT. Translating it yields CASGLDGAIGAQYF.

The chain has TRBV19 and TRBJ2-1; D is perhaps TRBD2 (6 bases). V dropped 6 bases and J dropped 0 bases, with 12 bases sitting between them. Looked up from germline, CDR1 is LNHDA and CDR2 is SQIVND (reference sequence). This CDR3 contains 15 residues. DNA for the CDR3: TGTGCCAGTAGCGTTAAGGGACTCTCCTACAATGAGCAGTTCTTC. The encoded protein is CASSVKGLSYNEQFF.

This chain links TRBV5-4 with TRBJ1-2; D remains unclear. Per germline, CDR1 SGHNT and CDR2 YYREEE (reference sequence). The V and J ends lost 2 bases and 0 bases respectively, with 11 bases between them. This CDR3 has 15 residues. This CDR3 reads CASSFGFYANYGYTF. CDR3 DNA sequence: TGTGCCAGCAGCTTCGGGTTTTACGCTAACTATGGCTACACCTTC.